The 14 T cell receptor beta chains below come from one sample, sequenced in a study of spatial heterogeneity in lung cancer. Time point of the sample: sample taken at primary tumor resection. Unsorted whole RNA of tumor, nontumor lung or frozen PBMC was sequenced. TCRdb reprocessed the 5' RACE reads via MiXCR and lists one record per CDR3 protein. Of roughly 100,000 distinct CDR3 sequences in the sample, around 9% were seen once. This sample comprised PBMCs, obtained at surgery. These receptors originate from a male donor with early-stage non-small cell lung cancer.

This clonotype was observed many times. The genes are TRBV27 and TRBJ2-7; 8 bases line up with TRBD1. The CDR3 totals 15 residues. Germline values: CDR1 MNHEY, CDR2 SMNVEV (reference sequence). The V and J ends lost 3 bases and 2 bases, in that order; junction bases with no gene match: 6. DNA for the CDR3: TGTGCCAGCAGTTTTAGGGACAGGCCCACCTACGAGCAGTACTTC. It translates to CASSFRDRPTYEQYF.

V is TRBV20-1 and J is TRBJ2-3; D may be TRBD2 (5 bases). The CDR3 is made up of 12 amino acids. Germline CDR1 is DFQATT and CDR2 is SNEGSKA (reference sequence). The V end was cut by 3 bases, the J end by 2 bases, with 6 bases between. The CDR3 is CSARTTTDTQYF. The DNA for the CDR3 is TGCAGTGCTAGGACTACCACAGATACGCAGTATTTT.

This clonotype was detected ten times or more. The chain uses TRBV2 and TRBJ2-7, with D unresolved. Germline CDR1 reads SNHLY; CDR2 reads FYNNEI. The CDR3 is 13 residues long. The V end was cut by 8 bases, the J end by 0 bases, with 11 bases between. CDR3: CASVKDGSYEQYF. In DNA form, the CDR3 reads TGTGCCAGCGTGAAGGACGGCTCCTACGAGCAGTACTTC. Full variable domain (rest looked up from reference TRBV2 and TRBJ2-7): EPEVTQTPSHQVTQMGQEVILRCVPISNHLYFYWYRQILGQKVEFLVSFYNNEISEKSEIFDDQFSVERPDGSNFTLKIRSTKLEDSAMYFCASVKDGSYEQYFGPGTRLTVT.

The chain couples TRBV7-9 to TRBJ2-1; 10 bases fit TRBD2. Germline V gene data show CDR1 as SEHNR and CDR2 as FQNEAQ (reference sequence). The CDR3 runs 15 residues. J was trimmed by 4 bases and V by 0 bases; bases with no gene match: 0. CDR3 sequence: CASSLALAGYNEQFF. CDR3 bases: TGTGCCAGCAGCTTAGCACTAGCGGGGTACAATGAGCAGTTCTTC.

This clonotype was seen ten or more times. The rearrangement links TRBV25-1 to TRBJ2-5; D gene ambiguous. Germline values: CDR1 MGHDK, CDR2 SYGVNS. This CDR3 region has 16 residues. Trimming took 1 base from V and 4 from J, leaving 16 bases between them. CDR3 coding DNA: TGTGCCAGCAGTGAATTGGGGTCTCAGAGGCGAGAGACCCAGTACTTC. Residues: CASSELGSQRRETQYF.

This clonotype was counted only a few times. V is TRBV30 and J is TRBJ2-7; D uncertain. Germline V gene sequence: CDR1 GTSNPN, CDR2 SVGIG (reference sequence). The CDR3 has 15 residues. The V end lost 2 bases, the J end lost 3 bases, and 17 bases lay between the germline ends. The CDR3 DNA follows: TGTGCCTGGAGTACCGGATCCGGGCCCTACTACGAGCAGTACTTC. It yields the protein CAWSTGSGPYYEQYF.

This clonotype was recorded at least ten times. This chain joins TRBV7-9 and TRBJ2-3; D is possibly TRBD1 or TRBD2 (6 bases each). V lost 5 bases, J lost 1 base, and 10 bases lay in between. CDR1 is SEHNR and CDR2 is FQNEAQ in the germline V gene (reference sequence). This CDR3 comprises 14 residues. This chain's CDR3 is CASSPRGGTDTQYF. The CDR3 region has the DNA TGTGCCAGCAGCCCAAGGGGGGGCACAGATACGCAGTATTTT.

Concerning this clonotype: Since a much larger clone is just one base distant, this may be a read error. The chain employs TRBV4-3 and TRBJ2-3, with D perhaps TRBD2 (5 bases). This CDR3 has 15 amino acids. CDR1 and CDR2 from the germline V gene are LGHNA and YSLEER. The CDR3 reads CASNQAARVTDTQYF. The CDR3 region has the DNA TGCGCCAGCAACCAAGCGGCGAGAGTCACAGATACGCAGTATTTT.

This clonotype was seen a few times. V gene TRBV28 combines with J gene TRBJ2-7; D possibly corresponds to TRBD1 (5 bases). In germline, CDR1 is MDHEN, CDR2 SYDVKM. With 4 bases removed from V and 0 bases from J, the gap between germline ends came to 13 bases. CDR3 length: 15 amino acids. CDR3 region: CASSWTLTSSYEQYF. CDR3 coding DNA: TGTGCCAGCAGTTGGACACTTACGAGCTCCTACGAGCAGTACTTC.

The chain employs TRBV5-1 and TRBJ2-7; TRBD2 agrees at 14 bases. V trimming: 4 bases; J trimming: 7 bases; junction bases outside the gene matches: 4. Germline assignment: CDR1 SGHRS and CDR2 YFSETQ. This CDR3 comprises 14 residues. The CDR3 protein is CASSLGLAGAEQYF. The DNA for the CDR3 is TGCGCCAGCAGCCTGGGACTAGCGGGAGCAGAGCAGTACTTC.

This clonotype has more than one count but fewer than ten. The rearrangement joins TRBV29-1 to TRBJ2-5; no clear D. This CDR3 has 13 residues. Germline V gives CDR1 SQVTM, CDR2 ANQGSEA. Between the trimmed V and J ends, which lost 0 bases and 4 bases, there was a span of 9 bases. In DNA form, the CDR3 reads TGCAGCGTTGAAGATCGGTTGATAGAGACCCAGTACTTC. It translates to CSVEDRLIETQYF.

There are a few counts of this clonotype. This chain links TRBV5-1 with TRBJ2-7, with 11 bases matching TRBD2. Germline V gene data show CDR1 as SGHRS and CDR2 as YFSETQ. This CDR3 spans 15 amino acids. V trimming: 7 bases; J trimming: 7 bases; junction bases outside the gene matches: 13. CDR3 sequence: CASRLTSGAPLEQYF. CDR3 DNA sequence: TGCGCCAGCCGACTGACTAGCGGGGCCCCCTTAGAGCAGTACTTC.

This clonotype was detected ten times or more. The genes are TRBV6-2 or TRBV6-3 and TRBJ2-1, with 11 bases aligning to TRBD2. The ends lost 6 bases at V and 4 bases at J; junction bases unmatched: 17. The CDR3 runs 19 residues. Germline values: CDR1 MNHEY, CDR2 SVGEGT. The CDR3 nucleotides are TGTGCCAGCAGCCACAGATTAGCGGGGGGGTCTGCCCCTTACAATGAGCAGTTCTTC. Amino acid sequence: CASSHRLAGGSAPYNEQFF.

This chain uses TRBV27 with TRBJ1-1; unclear D gene. The CDR3 loop spans 13 amino acids. Trimming shortened V by 4 bases and J by 4 bases, and 10 bases separated the two germline ends. The germline V gene encodes CDR1 MNHEY and CDR2 SMNVEV (reference sequence). As DNA, the CDR3 is TGTGCCAGCAGTTCCCTAGTGGGCACTGAAGCTTTCTTT. It translates to CASSSLVGTEAFF.